The sequence of this T cell receptor (beta chain) was determined in a study of blood T cells in healthy people across ages. Germline values: CDR1 LNHNV, CDR2 YYDKDF (reference sequence). The trim removed 0 bases at V and 6 bases at J, leaving 5 bases unmatched. The CDR3 loop spans 14 amino acids. Primers used in a second PCR of about 7 to 11 cycles were a sample-barcoded 5' primer and a J-beta primer mix. MiXCR, run by TCRdb on the 5' RACE reads, gives a single entry per CDR3 protein. The table includes 730,000 or so distinct CDR3 sequences, roughly 41% detected once. Total RNA was extracted at no less than 5 micrograms per sample.

The source is a man aged 80 or over in good health. The chain employs TRBV15 and TRBJ2-7, with 7 bases matching TRBD2. Material: blood. CDR3 in amino acids: CATSRDRLASEQYF. The CDR3 DNA is TGTGCCACCAGCAGAGATAGACTAGCCTCCGAGCAGTACTTC.